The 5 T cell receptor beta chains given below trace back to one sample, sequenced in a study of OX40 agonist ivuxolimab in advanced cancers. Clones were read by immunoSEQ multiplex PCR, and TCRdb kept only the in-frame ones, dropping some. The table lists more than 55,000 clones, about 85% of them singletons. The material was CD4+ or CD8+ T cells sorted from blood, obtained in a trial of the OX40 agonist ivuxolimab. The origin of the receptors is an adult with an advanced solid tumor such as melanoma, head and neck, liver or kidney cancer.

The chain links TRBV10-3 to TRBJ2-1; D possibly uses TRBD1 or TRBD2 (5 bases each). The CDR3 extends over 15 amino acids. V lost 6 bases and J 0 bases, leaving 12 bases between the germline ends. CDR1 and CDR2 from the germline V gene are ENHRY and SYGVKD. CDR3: CAISRGTRSYNEQFF. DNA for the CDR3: TGTGCCATCAGCCGGGGCACCCGCTCCTACAATGAGCAGTTCTTC.

CDR3 sequence reads: CASSPASPYNEQFF. The CDR3 region has the DNA TGTGCCAGCAGCCCGGCGTCCCCCTACAATGAGCAGTTCTTC. V gene TRBV7-3 combines with J gene TRBJ2-1; D is unresolved. The CDR3 contains 14 residues. V lost 5 bases, J lost 2 bases, and 10 bases lay in between. Germline values: CDR1 SGHTA, CDR2 FQGTGA.

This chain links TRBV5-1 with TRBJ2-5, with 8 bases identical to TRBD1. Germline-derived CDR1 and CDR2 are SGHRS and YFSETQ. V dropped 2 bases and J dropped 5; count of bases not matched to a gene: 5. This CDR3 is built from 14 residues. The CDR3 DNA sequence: TGCGCCAGCAGCTTTGGACAGGGAGTGGAGACCCAGTACTTC. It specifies CASSFGQGVETQYF.

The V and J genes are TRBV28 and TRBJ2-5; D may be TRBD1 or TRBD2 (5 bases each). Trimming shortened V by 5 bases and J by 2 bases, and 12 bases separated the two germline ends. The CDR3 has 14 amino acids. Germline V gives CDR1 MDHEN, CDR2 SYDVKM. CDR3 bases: TGTGCCAGCAGTCCGGGACGGGCACAAGAGACCCAGTACTTC. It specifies CASSPGRAQETQYF.

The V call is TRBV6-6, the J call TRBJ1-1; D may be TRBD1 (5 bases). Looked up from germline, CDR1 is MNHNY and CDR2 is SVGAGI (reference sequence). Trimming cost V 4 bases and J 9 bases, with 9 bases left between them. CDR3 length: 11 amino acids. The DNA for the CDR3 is TGTGCCAGCAGTTTACAGGAGAAAGCTTTCTTT. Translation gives CASSLQEKAFF.